Shown below are 16 T cell receptor beta chains from a single sample sequenced in a study of T cells after somatic rescue of genetic block. The method was immunoSEQ multiplex PCR; TCRdb's version includes in-frame clones alone and lacks a portion of them. The sample holds about 68,000 clones, 85% to 95% seen once. Sequenced material: peripheral blood mononuclear cells (PBMCs). The receptors were sampled from a man aged 35 to 55.

This chain connects TRBV7-8 to TRBJ1-1, with D unclear. Per the germline V gene, CDR1 is SGHVS and CDR2 is FQNEAQ. The length of the CDR3 is 16 residues. Trimming pared 5 bases from V and 3 bases from J, leaving 19 bases between. CDR3 DNA sequence: TGTGCCAGCAGCCCCCCCCTGCTGAAGGCGTACACTGAAGCTTTCTTT. This sequence encodes CASSPPLLKAYTEAFF. Drawing the rest from reference TRBV7-8 and TRBJ1-1, the complete variable domain is GAGVSQSPRYKVAKRGQDVALRCDPISGHVSLFWYQQALGQGPEFLTYFQNEAQLDKSGLPSDRFFAERPEGSVSTLKIQRTQQEDSAVYLCASSPPLLKAYTEAFFGQGTRLTVV.

This CDR3 reads CASSGGVAGSYEQYF. In nucleotides, the CDR3 is TGTGCCAGCAGTGGGGGAGTAGCGGGATCCTACGAGCAGTACTTC. The V call is TRBV28, the J call TRBJ2-7; 8 nucleotides line up with TRBD2. With V trimmed by 5 bases and J by 1 base, 7 bases remained unmatched. Looked up from germline, CDR1 is MDHEN and CDR2 is SYDVKM. The CDR3 length is 15 residues.

This clone has a single count. The DNA for the CDR3 is TGTGCCAGCAGTGAAGGTCCTAGCGGGGGCCCAGATACGCAGTATTTT. Translated, it gives CASSEGPSGGPDTQYF. The genes are TRBV6-1 and TRBJ2-3; 10 positions match TRBD2. The CDR3 is made up of 16 amino acids. The junction had 5 bases not matched to a gene; V was cut back by 1 base and J by 4 bases. CDR1 and CDR2 from the germline V gene are MNHNS and SASEGT.

The chain links TRBV7-2 to TRBJ2-2; 9 nucleotides line up with TRBD2. The CDR3 sequence is 16 residues long. V dropped 1 base and J dropped 4; count of bases not matched to a gene: 4. Germline CDR1 reads SGHTA; CDR2 reads FQGNSA. This CDR3 is CASSLVSGSTTGELFF. The DNA for the CDR3 is TGTGCCAGCAGCTTAGTTAGCGGGAGCACCACCGGGGAGCTGTTTTTT.

Of note for this clone: The CDR3 does not end in the conserved phenylalanine or tryptophan, so this is likely a read error. The DNA is omitted, as the CDR3 cannot be located on it reliably, and the CDR3 follows TCRdb's listing. The chain is built from TRBV27 and TRBJ1-3. The CDR3 has 10 residues if both end residues are counted. Per the germline V gene, CDR1 is MNHEY and CDR2 is SMNVEV (reference sequence). The CDR3 is CASSLSSLID.

The genes are TRBV27 and TRBJ2-2; D uncertain. Germline V gene lookup returns CDR1 MNHEY and CDR2 SMNVEV (reference sequence). V lost 3 bases to trimming and J lost 6 bases, with 8 bases between them. CDR3 length: 13 residues. Written as DNA, the CDR3 is TGTGCCAGCAGTTTTGACCCGCCCGGGGAGCTGTTTTTT. Protein: CASSFDPPGELFF.

The V call is TRBV6-5, the J call TRBJ2-1; no definite D call. CDR3 length: 13 residues. The ends were cut back, 8 bases at V and 6 bases at J, with 14 bases in the middle. Germline assignment: CDR1 MNHEY and CDR2 SVGAGI. The CDR3 nucleotides are TGTGCCAGCGGGTTCCTCGCCACCAATGAGCAGTTCTTC. Amino acid sequence: CASGFLATNEQFF.

The J gene is TRBJ2-7, the V gene TRBV27; 7 nucleotides match TRBD1. The CDR3 contains 13 residues. Germline CDR1 reads MNHEY; CDR2 reads SMNVEV (reference sequence). The J segment lost 7 bases and the V segment lost 8 bases, leaving 11 bases of the junction unmatched. The CDR3 is CASGTTGSGEQYF. For the CDR3, the DNA is TGTGCCAGCGGGACGACAGGGTCGGGGGAGCAGTACTTC.

The rearrangement uses TRBV28 and TRBJ1-5; maybe TRBD1 (6 bases). V gave up 1 base and J gave up 6 bases, with 10 bases separating them. Germline V lookup: CDR1 MDHEN, CDR2 SYDVKM. The CDR3 runs 14 residues. CDR3 nucleotide sequence: TGTGCCAGCAGTTTATACAGGGAGGTTCAGCCCCAGCATTTT. It specifies CASSLYREVQPQHF.

This sequence joins TRBV7-9 and TRBJ1-1; no clear D gene. The CDR3 is made up of 13 amino acids. The V and J ends lost 5 bases and 0 bases respectively, with 7 bases between them. Germline CDR1 and CDR2: SEHNR and FQNEAQ (reference sequence). The CDR3 DNA reads TGTGCCAGCAGCGATCTTTTGAACACTGAAGCTTTCTTT. Encoded protein: CASSDLLNTEAFF. Full variable domain (remainder filled in from reference TRBV7-9 and TRBJ1-1): DTGVSQNPRHKITKRGQNVTFRCDPISEHNRLYWYRQTLGQGPEFLTYFQNEAQLEKSRLLSDRFSAERPKGSFSTLEIQRTEQGDSAMYLCASSDLLNTEAFFGQGTRLTVV.

V gene TRBV27 combines with J gene TRBJ2-2; 7 bases are a match to TRBD1. This CDR3 region has 20 residues. Germline CDR1 is MNHEY and CDR2 is SMNVEV (reference sequence). The trim removed 5 bases at V and 6 bases at J, leaving 24 bases unmatched. The CDR3 spells CASSPFPDGRGGLGAGELFF. The DNA of the CDR3 is TGTGCCAGCAGTCCATTCCCGGACGGTCGAGGGGGCCTTGGCGCCGGGGAGCTGTTTTTT.

The chain carries TRBV9 and TRBJ2-1; D not certain. The CDR3 totals 13 residues. Trimming stripped 2 bases from V and 5 bases from J, with 8 bases between. Germline CDR1 is SGDLS and CDR2 is YYNGEE. The CDR3 protein is CASSVAANNEQFF. DNA of the CDR3: TGTGCCAGCAGCGTGGCGGCGAACAATGAGCAGTTCTTC.

This rearrangement joins TRBV9 to TRBJ2-5; 7 bases line up with TRBD2. The CDR3 has 15 residues. Germline CDR1 SGDLS, CDR2 YYNGEE. Trimming cost V 0 bases and J 1 base; bases outside gene matches: 3. The DNA for the CDR3 is TGTGCCAGCAGCGTAGGGCTAGCGGTCCAAGAGACCCAGTACTTC. Translating gives CASSVGLAVQETQYF.

V gene TRBV7-2 combines with J gene TRBJ1-6, with D unresolved. V was shortened by 2 bases and J by 4 bases, with 0 bases between the two germline ends. The CDR3 sequence is 12 residues long. From germline, CDR1 is SGHTA and CDR2 FQGNSA. The CDR3 DNA sequence: TGTGCCAGCAGCTTATATAATTCACCCCTCCACTTT. Translating gives CASSLYNSPLHF.

This rearrangement joins TRBV6-5 to TRBJ2-2, with 7 bases aligning to TRBD1. The CDR3 extends over 14 amino acids. CDR1 and CDR2 (germline): MNHEY, SVGAGI. V gave up 5 bases and J gave up 4 bases; unmatched junction bases: 4. The CDR3 region is CASSPRDSTGELFF. CDR3 bases: TGTGCCAGCAGTCCCCGGGACAGCACCGGGGAGCTGTTTTTT.

This chain links TRBV6-5 with TRBJ1-1; the D is unclear. The V end lost 6 bases, the J end lost 0 bases, and 14 bases lay between the germline ends. The CDR3 is made up of 15 amino acids. The V gene's germline CDR1 is MNHEY and CDR2 SVGAGI. CDR3 DNA sequence: TGTGCCAGCAGCTGGGGAGGTTCTGTGAACACTGAAGCTTTCTTT. Protein sequence: CASSWGGSVNTEAFF.